This T cell receptor beta chain emerged from a study of blood T cells in healthy people across ages. Regarding the study as a whole: TCR beta diversity was tightly associated with the proportion of naive T cells. Among T cells, TCR beta diversity per million cells dropped roughly linearly as age rose.

Comment on this clonotype: Antigen specificity is unknown.

After removal of 5 bases from V and 10 bases from J, the junction contained 3 bases not matched to a gene. The germline V gene encodes CDR1 SGHAT and CDR2 FQDESV (reference sequence). The CDR3 is made up of 12 amino acids. It was with a sample-barcoded 5' primer and a J-beta primer mix that a second PCR of roughly 6 to 12 cycles was run. TCRdb re-derived calls from the 5' RACE reads in MiXCR, one entry per CDR3 protein. The sample has 600,000 to 1,000,000 distinct CDR3 sequences, about 25% seen once. The same data also contributed to another study, on T cells of mothers and their children. That investigation notes: Roughly 6 children and their three healthy Caucasian mothers were the donors.

V gene TRBV11-1 combines with J gene TRBJ1-2; 11 positions match TRBD1. The sequenced material came from blood. This receptor was identified in a boy under 18 in good health. CDR3: CASSPGQGAYTF. The CDR3 coding sequence is TGTGCCAGCAGCCCCGGACAGGGGGCCTACACCTTC.